The next 21 T cell receptor beta chains were all read from a single sample in a study of cytomegalovirus exposure and HLA in healthy donors. The assay was immunoSEQ multiplex PCR, and TCRdb's table has in-frame clones only and misses some. Of under 95,000 clones listed, approximately 94% were seen once; the top ten hold 3% to 4%. The material sequenced was PBMCs. These receptor sequences come from a woman aged 18-29 years in good health and CMV-seropositive.

This sequence joins TRBV25-1 and TRBJ1-2, with a tentative D call TRBD1 (6 bases). From germline, CDR1 is MGHDK and CDR2 SYGVNS. Trimming took off 4 bases at V and 7 bases at J, with 22 bases between the two ends. The CDR3 consists of 16 residues. CDR3 nucleotides: TGTGCCAGCAGTGGGCTCTCGGGCAGGGGTGTCCCTGGCTACACCTTC. As protein: CASSGLSGRGVPGYTF.

The chain links TRBV2 to TRBJ2-7, with D tentatively TRBD1 (6 bases). CDR3 length: 14 residues. Germline lookup yields CDR1 SNHLY and CDR2 FYNNEI. Trimming took off 6 bases at V and 0 bases at J, with 12 bases between the two ends. The DNA of the CDR3 is TGTGCCAGCAGGGAACGGGACACCTCCTACGAGCAGTACTTC. This codes for CASRERDTSYEQYF.

The chain employs TRBV7-9 and TRBJ2-1, with D perhaps matching TRBD2 (6 bases). With 3 bases removed from V and 3 bases from J, the gap between germline ends came to 9 bases. The CDR3 runs 14 residues. Per germline, CDR1 SEHNR and CDR2 FQNEAQ (reference sequence). The CDR3 DNA is TGTGCCAGCAGCTTTTGGCGGGGCTACAATGAGCAGTTCTTC. This gives the protein CASSFWRGYNEQFF.

The V call is TRBV9, the J call TRBJ2-5; the D gene is possibly TRBD1 (6 bases). The germline gives CDR1 SGDLS, CDR2 YYNGEE. V was cut by 3 bases and J by 5 bases, with 14 bases left in between. CDR3 length: 14 residues. The CDR3 is CASSASRGEETQYF. CDR3 nucleotides: TGTGCCAGCAGCGCCTCCAGGGGCGAGGAGACCCAGTACTTC.

This CDR3 is CASSQDLGEKLFF. CDR3 sequence (DNA): TGCGCCAGCAGCCAAGATCTCGGTGAAAAACTGTTTTTT. This chain uses TRBV4-3 with TRBJ1-4; D not certain. Germline V gene sequence: CDR1 LGHNA, CDR2 YSLEER. Trimming took 0 bases from V and 7 from J, leaving 6 bases between them. CDR3 length equals 13 residues.

The V call is TRBV28, the J call TRBJ1-5; 7 nucleotides match TRBD1. Germline CDR1 MDHEN, CDR2 SYDVKM. The CDR3 covers 15 residues. The V segment lost 7 bases and the J segment 5 bases; nucleotides outside the gene matches: 11. The CDR3: CASTPSDREYQPQHF. CDR3 DNA sequence: TGTGCCAGCACCCCCAGTGACAGGGAATATCAGCCCCAGCATTTT. The variable domain in full, completed from reference TRBV28 and TRBJ1-5, reads DVKVTQSSRYLVKRTGEKVFLECVQDMDHENMFWYRQDPGLGLRLIYFSYDVKMKEKGDIPEGYSVSREKKERFSLILESASTNQTSMYLCASTPSDREYQPQHFGDGTRLSIL.

This clone is a singleton in its sample. V is TRBV9 and J is TRBJ2-5, with 11 positions matching TRBD1. Germline CDR1 and CDR2: SGDLS and YYNGEE. J lost 5 bases, V lost 3 bases, and 6 bases had no gene match. This CDR3 is 15 amino acids long. CDR3 sequence: CASSERDRGGETQYF. In nucleotides, the CDR3 is TGTGCCAGCAGCGAGAGGGACAGGGGGGGCGAGACCCAGTACTTC.

This chain connects TRBV7-9 to TRBJ1-6, with 8 bases matching TRBD1. CDR1 and CDR2 from the germline V gene are SEHNR and FQNEAQ (reference sequence). V shed 3 bases and J 7 bases; nucleotides not matched to a gene: 2. The CDR3 has 14 amino acids. CDR3 residues: CASSFRQGNSPLHF. The CDR3 DNA is TGTGCCAGCAGCTTTAGACAGGGGAATTCACCCCTCCACTTT.

This chain uses TRBV14 with TRBJ2-1, with D possibly matching TRBD1 (5 bases). Trimming pared 5 bases from V and 4 bases from J, leaving 15 bases between. CDR1 is SGHDN and CDR2 is FVKESK in the germline V gene. CDR3 size: 15 residues. CDR3 in DNA: TGTGCCAGCAGCATGACACTGGGGCAATACAATGAGCAGTTCTTC. Translation: CASSMTLGQYNEQFF. The full variable domain, its missing parts supplied by reference TRBV14 and TRBJ2-1, is EAGVTQFPSHSVIEKGQTVTLRCDPISGHDNLYWYRRVMGKEIKFLLHFVKESKQDESGMPNNRFLAERTGGTYSTLKVQPAELEDSGVYFCASSMTLGQYNEQFFGPGTRLTVL.

The rearrangement joins TRBV19 to TRBJ1-3; possible D gene TRBD1, 5 bases. Germline V gene data show CDR1 as LNHDA and CDR2 as SQIVND (reference sequence). The CDR3 runs to 15 residues. The V gene lost 2 bases and the J gene lost 2 bases, with 10 bases spanning the gap. The CDR3 bases are TGTGCCAGTAGTATATCATCCAGGGCTGGAAACACCATATATTTT. It is translated as CASSISSRAGNTIYF.

V is TRBV10-3 and J is TRBJ2-1, with D hard to call. Trimming shortened V by 2 bases and J by 8 bases, and 10 bases separated the two germline ends. The CDR3 is made up of 13 amino acids. CDR1 is ENHRY, CDR2 SYGVKD, per germline. CDR3 DNA sequence: TGTGCCATCAGTGAGCCGTTTGTCCATGAGCAGTTCTTC. Its translation: CAISEPFVHEQFF.

The rearrangement links TRBV28 to TRBJ2-4, with 7 nucleotides matching TRBD1. Germline V CDR1 and CDR2: MDHEN, SYDVKM. The V segment lost 3 bases and the J segment 1 base; nucleotides outside the gene matches: 15. The CDR3 runs 19 residues. The CDR3 is CASSFDPSETGLAKNIQYF. The CDR3 bases are TGTGCCAGCAGTTTCGACCCTTCGGAGACAGGGCTTGCCAAAAACATTCAGTACTTC.

The chain has TRBV7-3 and TRBJ1-2; D possibly corresponds to TRBD1 (6 bases). Germline loops: CDR1 SGHTA, CDR2 FQGTGA. This CDR3 is 13 amino acids long. V was pared by 2 bases and J by 5 bases, with 9 bases between. CDR3 residues: CASSLQGKYGYTF. Here the CDR3 DNA reads TGTGCCAGCAGCTTACAGGGGAAATATGGCTACACCTTC.

The CDR3 loop reads CASRTSSGGYNEQFF. The CDR3 coding sequence is TGTGCCAGCAGAACCTCTAGCGGAGGGTACAATGAGCAGTTCTTC. V is TRBV7-2 and J is TRBJ2-1, with 7 bases matching TRBD2. The CDR3 spans 15 residues. The germline V gene encodes CDR1 SGHTA and CDR2 FQGNSA. Unmatched junction bases numbered 9, after V lost 6 bases and J lost 4 bases.

The chain couples TRBV27 to TRBJ1-1, with D maybe TRBD1 (6 bases). The germline V and J ends were trimmed by 3 bases and 3 bases, with 14 bases remaining between them. In germline, CDR1 is MNHEY, CDR2 SMNVEV (reference sequence). There are 15 residues in the CDR3. CDR3 residues: CASSFLSSGDTEAFF. The DNA for the CDR3 is TGTGCCAGCAGTTTCTTGAGTTCAGGGGACACTGAAGCTTTCTTT.

This clone was recorded only once. The rearrangement uses TRBV28 and TRBJ1-5, with no clear D. The ends were cut back, 2 bases at V and 0 bases at J, with 14 bases in the middle. Germline values: CDR1 MDHEN, CDR2 SYDVKM. The CDR3 is 17 residues long. Here the CDR3 reads CASSLPRWSYSNQPQHF. The DNA of the CDR3 is TGTGCCAGCAGTTTACCCCGCTGGTCCTATAGCAATCAGCCCCAGCATTTT.

The V and J genes are TRBV28 and TRBJ1-2; D not resolved. The germline V gene encodes CDR1 MDHEN and CDR2 SYDVKM. The CDR3 has 12 amino acids. V lost 0 bases to trimming and J lost 8 bases, with 7 bases between them. The CDR3 DNA reads TGTGCCAGCAGTTTATGGCAGCGGGGCTACACCTTC. This translates into CASSLWQRGYTF.

This rearrangement joins TRBV19 to TRBJ2-3; D is uncertain. Trimming left V 6 bases short and J 6 bases short, with 7 bases between. The CDR3 consists of 11 residues. Germline values: CDR1 LNHDA, CDR2 SQIVND (reference sequence). CDR3 sequence reads: CASSPVDTQYF. The CDR3 DNA sequence: TGTGCCAGTAGCCCCGTGGATACGCAGTATTTT.

This chain connects TRBV14 to TRBJ2-2, with 9 bases fitting TRBD2. The germline CDR1 and CDR2 sequences are SGHDN and FVKESK. V was clipped by 0 bases and J by 5 bases; unmatched bases: 13. The CDR3 spans 19 residues. The CDR3 is CASSQDIPAGGLNTGELFF. As DNA, the CDR3 is TGTGCCAGCAGCCAAGATATTCCAGCGGGGGGCCTTAATACCGGGGAGCTGTTTTTT.

The chain combines TRBV5-5 with TRBJ1-3; D call uncertain. Germline loops: CDR1 SGHKS, CDR2 YYEKEE (reference sequence). V was clipped by 6 bases and J by 0 bases, with 16 bases between them. There are 16 residues in the CDR3. The CDR3 sequence is CASTLGTGSSGNTIYF. CDR3 DNA: TGTGCCAGCACCCTGGGTACGGGTTCCTCTGGAAACACCATATATTTT.

The V and J genes are TRBV30 and TRBJ2-5; the D is unclear. V lost 0 bases to trimming and J lost 4 bases, with 9 bases between them. The CDR3 runs to 13 residues. Germline V gene data show CDR1 as GTSNPN and CDR2 as SVGIG (reference sequence). The CDR3 coding sequence is TGTGCCTGGAGTGTCGGCCTAGTAGAGACCCAGTACTTC. Protein product: CAWSVGLVETQYF.